These 17 T cell receptor beta chains came from one sample sequenced in a study of blood T cell repertoires in COVID-19. This table comes from immunoSEQ multiplex PCR, and its TCRdb copy is limited to in-frame clones, with some not included. The sample holds under 85,000 clones, 90% seen once. The specimen sequenced was peripheral blood. The receptors stem from a man in his fifties or sixties with acute or convalescent COVID-19.

The CDR3 is CASSRGTGGTNEQFF. In nucleotides, the CDR3 is TGTGCCAGCAGCCGCGGGACAGGAGGTACCAATGAGCAGTTCTTC. The chain uses TRBV7-2 and TRBJ2-1, with 8 bases lining up with TRBD1. Germline loops: CDR1 SGHTA, CDR2 FQGNSA. The CDR3 runs to 15 residues. The J segment lost 6 bases and the V segment lost 5 bases, leaving 9 bases of the junction unmatched. The variable domain in full, completed from reference TRBV7-2 and TRBJ2-1, reads GAGVSQSPSNKVTEKGKDVELRCDPISGHTALYWYRQSLGQGLEFLIYFQGNSAPDKSGLPSDRFSAERTGGSVSTLTIQRTQQEDSAVYLCASSRGTGGTNEQFFGPGTRLTVL.

The chain links TRBV6-1 to TRBJ2-7, with 7 positions matching TRBD1. Germline V CDR1 and CDR2: MNHNS, SASEGT. The junction had 3 bases not matched to a gene; V was cut back by 4 bases and J by 12 bases. CDR3 length: 10 residues. The CDR3 loop is CASSGTGRYF. For the CDR3, the DNA is TGTGCCAGCAGTGGGACAGGACGGTACTTC.

The genes are TRBV19 and TRBJ1-2; 8 nucleotides align to TRBD1. The V and J ends lost 4 bases and 6 bases, in that order; junction bases with no gene match: 7. Germline V lookup: CDR1 LNHDA, CDR2 SQIVND (reference sequence). CDR3 length: 14 residues. The chain's CDR3 is CASSTRQGTNGYTF. The CDR3 DNA reads as TGTGCCAGTAGTACCAGACAGGGGACGAATGGCTACACCTTC.

The DNA of the CDR3 is TGTGCCAGCAGCCAAGGTAAACAGCACTCTATCCTGGGCTACGAGCAGTACTTC. Protein: CASSQGKQHSILGYEQYF. This chain joins TRBV3-1 (or the pseudogene TRBV3-2) and TRBJ2-7; D is unclear. Trimming removed 1 base at V and 3 bases at J, with 22 bases between. The CDR3 consists of 18 residues. Per the germline V gene, CDR1 is LGHDT and CDR2 is YNNKEL (reference sequence).

This sequence joins TRBV27 and TRBJ2-5; D is perhaps TRBD2 (6 bases). The CDR3 extends over 13 amino acids. V lost 4 bases to trimming and J lost 7 bases, with 13 bases between them. CDR1 MNHEY and CDR2 SMNVEV come from the germline V gene (reference sequence). CDR3: CASSSGPGGTQYF. DNA of the CDR3: TGTGCCAGCAGTTCCGGCCCCGGGGGGACCCAGTACTTC.

The J gene is TRBJ1-4, the V gene TRBV7-9; TRBD1 aligns across 7 bases. V shed 5 bases and J 8 bases; nucleotides not matched to a gene: 8. The germline V gene has CDR1 SEHNR and CDR2 FQNEAQ (reference sequence). This CDR3 is 14 amino acids long. In nucleotides, the CDR3 is TGTGCCAGCAGCCAAACGACAGGGTTGGAAAAACTGTTTTTT. It translates to CASSQTTGLEKLFF.

The V call is TRBV13, the J call TRBJ2-1; D gene uncertain. V was shortened by 3 bases and J by 8 bases, with 8 bases between the two germline ends. The CDR3 is 12 amino acids. CDR1 PRHDT and CDR2 FYEKMQ come from the germline V gene (reference sequence). The CDR3 region has the DNA TGTGCCAGCAGCTTCGCCGAGGATGAGCAGTTCTTC. It codes for CASSFAEDEQFF.

As DNA, the CDR3 is TGCGCCACCCCGACGGGGAGGGATAAGTTTGAGCAGTTCTTC. Translated, it gives CATPTGRDKFEQFF. The rearrangement uses TRBV23-1 and TRBJ2-1, with TRBD2 identical over 7 bases. TRBV23-1 is annotated as an ORF whose role is uncertain. Germline trimming cut 10 bases from V and 9 bases from J; bases unmatched to any gene: 15. This CDR3 contains 14 residues.

This rearrangement joins TRBV27 to TRBJ2-1; 7 bases fit TRBD2. The CDR3 length is 18 residues. The V gene end was trimmed by 1 base and the J gene end by 3 bases; junction bases not matched to a gene: 12. Germline assignment: CDR1 MNHEY and CDR2 SMNVEV (reference sequence). CDR3 sequence: CASSLLTLARTGYNEQFF. The DNA of the CDR3 is TGTGCCAGCAGTTTATTGACACTAGCGCGGACGGGCTACAATGAGCAGTTCTTC.

This chain links TRBV5-1 with TRBJ1-1; the D gene is possibly TRBD1 (5 bases). This CDR3 has 13 amino acids. Germline CDR1 reads SGHRS; CDR2 reads YFSETQ. The V end was cut by 2 bases, the J end by 6 bases, with 11 bases between. The CDR3 coding sequence is TGCGCCAGCAGCTTCCAGGGAATCGCTGAAGCTTTCTTT. This encodes CASSFQGIAEAFF.

The rearrangement joins TRBV6-5 to TRBJ2-5; tentatively, D is TRBD2 (5 bases). Germline V gene sequence: CDR1 MNHEY, CDR2 SVGAGI. V shed 4 bases and J shed 1 base, with 13 bases lying between them. There are 15 residues in the CDR3. DNA for the CDR3: TGTGCCAGCAGTTCTGCTTCGGCGGGCCAAGAGACCCAGTACTTC. Translating it yields CASSSASAGQETQYF.

This rearrangement joins TRBV4-2 to TRBJ2-7; D unresolved. Germline V gene sequence: CDR1 LGHNA, CDR2 YNFKEQ. V was cut by 0 bases and J by 4 bases, with 7 bases left in between. There are 13 residues in the CDR3. The CDR3 bases are TGTGCCAGCAGCCAAGAGCCTAGGTACGAGCAGTACTTC. It codes for CASSQEPRYEQYF.

This clone has just a few counts. The chain has TRBV27 and TRBJ1-1, with 7 bases fitting TRBD1. The CDR3 loop spans 13 amino acids. J gave up 2 bases and V 4 bases, and 1 base lay outside the gene matches. Germline CDR1 and CDR2: MNHEY and SMNVEV (reference sequence). The CDR3 sequence: CASSWDSNTEAFF. The CDR3 DNA follows: TGTGCCAGCAGTTGGGACAGCAACACTGAAGCTTTCTTT.

This chain connects TRBV5-1 to TRBJ2-3, with D possibly being TRBD2 (6 bases). Trimming shortened V by 2 bases and J by 2 bases, and 15 bases separated the two germline ends. Germline V gene sequence: CDR1 SGHRS, CDR2 YFSETQ. The CDR3 extends over 16 amino acids. CDR3 sequence reads: CASSFIAGSSTDTQYF. The CDR3 DNA sequence: TGCGCCAGCAGCTTTATTGCGGGATCCTCCACAGATACGCAGTATTTT.

With respect to this clone: The sample contains more than one DNA sequence encoding this CDR3. In nucleotides, the CDR3 is TGTGCCAGCAGTGAACGCAGGGATCAGCCCCAGCATTTT. It codes for CASSERRDQPQHF. The V and J genes are TRBV6-1 and TRBJ1-5; maybe TRBD1 (5 bases). CDR3 size: 13 residues. Looked up from germline, CDR1 is MNHNS and CDR2 is SASEGT. The V end was cut by 2 bases, the J end by 5 bases, with 7 bases between.

This chain joins TRBV29-1 and TRBJ1-1; 7 nucleotides agree with TRBD1. CDR3 length: 14 residues. With 7 bases clipped from V and 3 bases from J, the junction kept 11 bases outside the gene matches. Germline V gene data show CDR1 as SQVTM and CDR2 as ANQGSEA. The CDR3 nucleotides are TGCAGCGCCGTACAGGGGATGGAGGACACTGAAGCTTTCTTT. Translated, it gives CSAVQGMEDTEAFF. The full variable domain, its missing parts supplied by reference TRBV29-1 and TRBJ1-1, is SAVISQKPSRDICQRGTSLTIQCQVDSQVTMMFWYRQQPGQSLTLIATANQGSEATYESGFVIDKFPISRPNLTFSTLTVSNMSPEDSSIYLCSAVQGMEDTEAFFGQGTRLTVV.

The V and J genes are TRBV19 and TRBJ2-7, with 9 bases that match TRBD1. The CDR3 loop spans 14 amino acids. From germline, CDR1 is LNHDA and CDR2 SQIVND (reference sequence). Trimming took 3 bases from V and 2 from J; bases not matched to a gene: 2. The CDR3 sequence: CASSIRTGAYEQYF. The DNA for the CDR3 is TGTGCCAGTAGTATCCGGACAGGGGCCTACGAGCAGTACTTC.